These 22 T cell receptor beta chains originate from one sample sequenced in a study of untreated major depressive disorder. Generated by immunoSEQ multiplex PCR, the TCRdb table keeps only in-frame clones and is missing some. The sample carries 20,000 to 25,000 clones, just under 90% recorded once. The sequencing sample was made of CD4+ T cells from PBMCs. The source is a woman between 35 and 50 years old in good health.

The chain's CDR3 is CASAGTRAADTQYF. The CDR3 coding sequence is TGTGCCAGCGCCGGGACAAGGGCCGCAGATACGCAGTATTTT. The chain has TRBV6-1 and TRBJ2-3; D possibly corresponds to TRBD1 (6 bases). V dropped 8 bases and J dropped 4 bases, with 16 bases sitting between them. From germline, CDR1 is MNHNS and CDR2 SASEGT. This CDR3 is built from 14 residues.

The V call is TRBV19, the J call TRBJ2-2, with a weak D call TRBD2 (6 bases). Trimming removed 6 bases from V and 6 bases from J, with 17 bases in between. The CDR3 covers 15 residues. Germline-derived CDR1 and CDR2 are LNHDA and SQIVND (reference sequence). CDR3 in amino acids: CASRDYQTSPGELFF. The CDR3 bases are TGTGCCAGTAGAGATTATCAAACTAGCCCCGGGGAGCTGTTTTTT.

CDR3 sequence: CASSDGVQGHYEQYV. CDR3 bases: TGTGCCAGCAGTGATGGGGTGCAGGGCCACTACGAGCAGTACGTC. This chain uses TRBV6-4 with TRBJ2-7; D possibly corresponds to TRBD1 (5 bases). Per germline, CDR1 MRHNA and CDR2 SNTAGT. V lost 3 bases and J 3 bases, leaving 15 bases between the germline ends. CDR3 size: 15 residues.

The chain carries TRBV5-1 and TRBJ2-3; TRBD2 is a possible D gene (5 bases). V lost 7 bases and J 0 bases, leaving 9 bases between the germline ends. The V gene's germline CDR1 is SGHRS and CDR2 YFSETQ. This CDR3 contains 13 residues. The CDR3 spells CASGSGSTDTQYF. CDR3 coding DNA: TGCGCCAGCGGGAGCGGCAGCACAGATACGCAGTATTTT.

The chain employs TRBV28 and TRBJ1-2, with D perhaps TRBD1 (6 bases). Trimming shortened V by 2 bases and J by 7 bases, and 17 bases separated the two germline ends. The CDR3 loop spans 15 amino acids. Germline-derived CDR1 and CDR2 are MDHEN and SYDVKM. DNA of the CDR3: TGTGCCAGCAGTTTACCCTTACAGGGCCCCCTTGGCTACACCTTC. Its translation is CASSLPLQGPLGYTF.

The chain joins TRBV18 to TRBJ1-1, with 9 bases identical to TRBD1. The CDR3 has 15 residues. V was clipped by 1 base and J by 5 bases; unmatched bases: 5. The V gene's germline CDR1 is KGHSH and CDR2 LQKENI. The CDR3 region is CASSPQLTGGTEAFF. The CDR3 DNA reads TGTGCCAGCTCACCACAATTGACAGGGGGGACTGAAGCTTTCTTT.

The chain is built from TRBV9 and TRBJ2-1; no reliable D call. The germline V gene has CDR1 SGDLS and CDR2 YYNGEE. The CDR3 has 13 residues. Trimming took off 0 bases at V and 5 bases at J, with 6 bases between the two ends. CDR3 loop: CASSVAMNNEQFF. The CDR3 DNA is TGTGCCAGCAGCGTAGCAATGAACAATGAGCAGTTCTTC.

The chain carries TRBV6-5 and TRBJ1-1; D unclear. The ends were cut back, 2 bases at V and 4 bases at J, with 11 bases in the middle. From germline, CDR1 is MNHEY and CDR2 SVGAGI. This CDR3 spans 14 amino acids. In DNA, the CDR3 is TGTGCCAGCAGTTACAGTCCGGGGTTCACTGAAGCTTTCTTT. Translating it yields CASSYSPGFTEAFF.

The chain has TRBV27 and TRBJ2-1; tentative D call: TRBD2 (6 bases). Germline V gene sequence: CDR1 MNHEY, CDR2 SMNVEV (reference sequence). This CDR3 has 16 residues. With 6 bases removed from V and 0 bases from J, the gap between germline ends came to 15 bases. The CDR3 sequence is CASRTFSGDSYNEQFF. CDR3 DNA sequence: TGTGCCAGCAGAACCTTTTCGGGGGACTCCTACAATGAGCAGTTCTTC.

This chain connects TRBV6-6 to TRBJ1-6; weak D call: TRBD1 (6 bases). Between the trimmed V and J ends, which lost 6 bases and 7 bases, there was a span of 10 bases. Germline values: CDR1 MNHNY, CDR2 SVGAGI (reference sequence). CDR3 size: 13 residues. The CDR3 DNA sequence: TGTGCCAGCAGGGACAGTCAAAATTCACCCCTCCACTTT. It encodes CASRDSQNSPLHF.

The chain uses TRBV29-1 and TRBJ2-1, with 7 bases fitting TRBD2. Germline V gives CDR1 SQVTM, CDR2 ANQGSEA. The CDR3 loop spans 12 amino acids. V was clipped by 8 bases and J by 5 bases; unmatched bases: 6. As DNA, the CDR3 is TGCAGCTCGGGGGGTGGGAACAATGAGCAGTTCTTC. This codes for CSSGGGNNEQFF.

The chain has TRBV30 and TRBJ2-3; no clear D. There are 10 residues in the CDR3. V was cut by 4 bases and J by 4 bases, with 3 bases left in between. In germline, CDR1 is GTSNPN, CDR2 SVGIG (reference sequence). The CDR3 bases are TGTGCCTGGATGTCAGATACGCAGTATTTT. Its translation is CAWMSDTQYF.

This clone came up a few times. The chain's CDR3 is CASSLAPGDTEAFF. Here the CDR3 DNA reads TGTGCCAGCAGCTTGGCCCCGGGGGACACTGAAGCTTTCTTT. The rearrangement uses TRBV5-6 and TRBJ1-1, with D tentatively TRBD1 (5 bases). Germline CDR1 reads SGHDT; CDR2 reads YYEEEE. Trimming removed 0 bases at V and 3 bases at J, with 9 bases between. This CDR3 is 14 amino acids long.

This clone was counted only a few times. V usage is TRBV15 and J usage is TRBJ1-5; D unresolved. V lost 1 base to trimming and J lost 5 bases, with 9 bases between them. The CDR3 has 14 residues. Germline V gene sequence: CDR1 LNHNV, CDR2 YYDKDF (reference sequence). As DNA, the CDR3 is TGTGCCACCAGCAGAGTTCCACTCTATCAGCCCCAGCATTTT. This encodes CATSRVPLYQPQHF.

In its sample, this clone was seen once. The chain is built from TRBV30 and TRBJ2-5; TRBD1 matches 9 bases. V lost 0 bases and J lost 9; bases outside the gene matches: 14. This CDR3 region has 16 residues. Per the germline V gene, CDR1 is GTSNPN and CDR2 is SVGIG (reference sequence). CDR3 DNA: TGTGCCTGGAGTGTCGACGGACAGGGGACCTCCTGGGCCCAGTACTTC. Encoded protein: CAWSVDGQGTSWAQYF.

CDR3 sequence reads: CASSLSGDRNTGELFF. The CDR3 DNA is TGCGCCAGCAGCTTGTCCGGGGACAGGAACACCGGGGAGCTGTTTTTT. The chain links TRBV5-1 to TRBJ2-2; TRBD1 aligns across 7 bases. The CDR3 covers 16 residues. The ends lost 1 base at V and 1 base at J; junction bases unmatched: 4. Germline lookup yields CDR1 SGHRS and CDR2 YFSETQ. Drawing the rest from reference TRBV5-1 and TRBJ2-2, the complete variable domain is KAGVTQTPRYLIKTRGQQVTLSCSPISGHRSVSWYQQTPGQGLQFLFEYFSETQRNKGNFPGRFSGRQFSNSRSEMNVSTLELGDSALYLCASSLSGDRNTGELFFGEGSRLTVL.

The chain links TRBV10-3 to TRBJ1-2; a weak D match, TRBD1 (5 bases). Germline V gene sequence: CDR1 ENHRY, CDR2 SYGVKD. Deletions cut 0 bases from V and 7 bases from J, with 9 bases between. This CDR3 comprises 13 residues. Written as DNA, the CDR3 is TGTGCCATCAGTGAGTCGTCAGGGTTTGGCTACACCTTC. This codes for CAISESSGFGYTF.

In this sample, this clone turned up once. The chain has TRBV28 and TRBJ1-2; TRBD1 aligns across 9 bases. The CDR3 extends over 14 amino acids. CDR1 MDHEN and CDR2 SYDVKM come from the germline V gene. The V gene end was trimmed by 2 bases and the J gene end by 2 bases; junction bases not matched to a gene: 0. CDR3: CASSLTGGNYGYTF. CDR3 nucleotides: TGTGCCAGCAGTTTAACAGGGGGCAACTATGGCTACACCTTC.

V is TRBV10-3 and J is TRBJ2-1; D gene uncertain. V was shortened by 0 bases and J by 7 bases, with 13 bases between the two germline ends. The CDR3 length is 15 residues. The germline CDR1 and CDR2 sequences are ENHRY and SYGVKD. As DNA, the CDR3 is TGTGCCATCAGTGAGTCTTTGTCGGTCTGGAATGAGCAGTTCTTC. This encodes CAISESLSVWNEQFF.

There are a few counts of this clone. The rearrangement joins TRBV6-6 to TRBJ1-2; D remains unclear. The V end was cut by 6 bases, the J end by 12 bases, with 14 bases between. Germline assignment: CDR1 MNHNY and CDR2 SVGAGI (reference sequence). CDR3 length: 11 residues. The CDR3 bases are TGTGCCAGCAGCACGGGTTTTAAGGACACCTTC. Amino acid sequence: CASSTGFKDTF.

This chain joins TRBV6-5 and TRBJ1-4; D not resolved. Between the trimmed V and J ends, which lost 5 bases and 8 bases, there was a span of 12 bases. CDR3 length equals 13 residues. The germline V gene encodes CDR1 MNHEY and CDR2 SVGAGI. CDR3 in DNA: TGTGCCAGCAGTAGGACGCCTTGGGAAAAACTGTTTTTT. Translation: CASSRTPWEKLFF.

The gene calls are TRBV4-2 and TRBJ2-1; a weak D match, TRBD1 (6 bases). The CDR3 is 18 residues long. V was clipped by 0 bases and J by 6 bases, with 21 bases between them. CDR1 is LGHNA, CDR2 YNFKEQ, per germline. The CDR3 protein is CASSQESGGRGHINEQFF. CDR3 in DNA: TGTGCCAGCAGCCAAGAAAGCGGTGGCAGGGGTCACATCAATGAGCAGTTCTTC.